A single sample is the source of the 19 T cell receptor beta chains below, sequenced in a study of T-cell memory formation after mild COVID-19. MiXCR, applied by TCRdb to the 5' RACE reads, yields one record per CDR3 protein. This table has around 130,000 distinct CDR3 sequences, approximately 17% appearing once. The source material was PBMCs or a T cell subset sorted from them (not recorded which). These receptors were obtained from a man between 18 and 29 years old who had mild COVID-19 (a few samples of this study predate the infection). Cell type and time point are not known.

This rearrangement joins TRBV4-1 to TRBJ2-5, with 7 bases that match TRBD2. The CDR3 is 17 amino acids. V shed 4 bases, J shed 5 bases, and the junction held 16 bases outside the gene matches. CDR1 and CDR2 (germline): MGHRA, YSYEKL. Written as DNA, the CDR3 is TGCGCCAGCAGCCCCTGGGGTAGCGGGCCTTTGGGGGAGACCCAGTACTTC. Translating gives CASSPWGSGPLGETQYF.

This clonotype showed up just a few times. This chain connects TRBV2 to TRBJ2-5; 8 bases agree with TRBD1. J gave up 5 bases and V 8 bases, and 10 bases lay outside the gene matches. The germline CDR1 and CDR2 sequences are SNHLY and FYNNEI. This CDR3 comprises 14 residues. DNA of the CDR3: TGTGCCAGCGACCATAGACAGGGGAAGGAGACCCAGTACTTC. Its protein is CASDHRQGKETQYF.

This clonotype appeared a few times. The chain joins TRBV12-3 or TRBV12-4 to TRBJ1-1; TRBD1 is a possible D gene (6 bases). This CDR3 comprises 15 residues. Trimming removed 6 bases at V and 0 bases at J, with 14 bases between. This CDR3 is CASRPAGALNTEAFF. The CDR3 DNA reads as TGTGCCAGCAGACCGGCAGGGGCGTTGAACACTGAAGCTTTCTTT.

This clonotype was detected many times. The chain employs TRBV4-1 and TRBJ1-1, with a possible D match to TRBD1 (5 bases). CDR3 size: 15 residues. Between the trimmed V and J ends, which lost 0 bases and 0 bases, there was a span of 8 bases. Germline V gives CDR1 MGHRA, CDR2 YSYEKL. CDR3 sequence (DNA): TGCGCCAGCAGCCAAGATGAGGGGATGAACACTGAAGCTTTCTTT. Protein product: CASSQDEGMNTEAFF.

This clonotype was counted only a few times. The chain employs TRBV3-2 and TRBJ2-5; whether TRBD1, the table's D call, matches the DNA was not checked. TRBV3-2 counts as a pseudogene. The CDR3 loop spans 15 amino acids. CDR3 loop: CAQDQGQTYQETQYF. In DNA, the CDR3 is TGTGCCCAGGACCAGGGACAGACGTACCAAGAGACCCAGTACTTC.

This chain joins TRBV12-3 or TRBV12-4 and TRBJ2-3, with 10 bases identical to TRBD2. V dropped 3 bases and J dropped 1; count of bases not matched to a gene: 7. This CDR3 has 17 residues. The CDR3 DNA reads as TGTGCCAGCAGTTTCTTCCCTAGCGGGGGCGGCACAGATACGCAGTATTTT. Translated: CASSFFPSGGGTDTQYF.

This clonotype was observed a few times. The chain's CDR3 is CAISEFEGSYNEQFF. CDR3 coding DNA: TGTGCCATCAGTGAATTTGAGGGGAGCTACAATGAGCAGTTCTTC. The V and J genes are TRBV10-3 and TRBJ2-1; D may correspond to TRBD1 or TRBD2 (5 bases each). The germline gives CDR1 ENHRY, CDR2 SYGVKD. The CDR3 has 15 residues. The V end lost 3 bases, the J end lost 3 bases, and 12 bases lay between the germline ends.

This clonotype showed up many times. CDR3 DNA sequence: TGCAGCGTTGCCCTAGCGGCCGAGACCCAGTACTTC. It codes for CSVALAAETQYF. J is TRBJ2-5 and V is TRBV29-1; TRBD2 agrees at 7 bases. J was trimmed by 5 bases and V by 4 bases; bases with no gene match: 4. CDR1 is SQVTM and CDR2 is ANQGSEA in the germline V gene. The CDR3 spans 12 residues.

CDR3 nucleotides: TGCGCCAGCAGCTTGGGATGGGGGTCGGAGGCTGAAGCTTTCTTT. This sequence encodes CASSLGWGSEAEAFF. V is TRBV5-1 and J is TRBJ1-1, with D possibly matching TRBD1 (5 bases). The CDR3 consists of 15 residues. Germline V gives CDR1 SGHRS, CDR2 YFSETQ. V lost 0 bases and J 6 bases, leaving 15 bases between the germline ends.

In its sample, this clonotype was seen a few times. DNA of the CDR3: TGCGCCAGCAGCCAAAAATTACCCCTGGCCACCTCTCCAGGGAGGTTAACGGGCGGGGAGCTGTTTTTT. Translating gives CASSQKLPLATSPGRLTGGELFF. The V and J genes are TRBV4-3 and TRBJ2-2; D possibly corresponds to TRBD2 (6 bases). Germline CDR1 LGHNA, CDR2 YSLEER. This CDR3 comprises 23 residues. V was trimmed by 2 bases and J by 7 bases, leaving 38 bases between them.

The chain joins TRBV3-1 to TRBJ2-1; D may match TRBD1 or TRBD2 (6 bases each). Trimming shortened V by 1 base and J by 4 bases, and 14 bases separated the two germline ends. Germline CDR1 and CDR2: LGHDT and YNNKEL (reference sequence). The CDR3 sequence is 16 residues long. CDR3 sequence reads: CASSQVPGAPYNEQFF. Written as DNA, the CDR3 is TGTGCCAGCAGCCAAGTCCCGGGGGCCCCGTACAATGAGCAGTTCTTC.

The genes are TRBV7-2 and TRBJ1-1; D is uncertain. CDR1 SGHTA and CDR2 FQGNSA come from the germline V gene. This CDR3 is built from 13 residues. V gave up 5 bases and J gave up 1 base, with 8 bases separating them. CDR3 nucleotides: TGTGCCAGCAGCGAGGACTCGAACACTGAAGCTTTCTTT. It is translated as CASSEDSNTEAFF.

The J gene is TRBJ2-7, the V gene TRBV18; TRBD2 aligns across 8 bases. CDR1 is KGHSH and CDR2 is LQKENI in the germline V gene. The CDR3 is 16 amino acids. V was pared by 3 bases and J by 2 bases, with 9 bases of the junction left unmatched. In nucleotides, the CDR3 is TGTGCCAGCTCACCTAGTACGGGGGGGCAACCCTACGAGCAGTACTTC. As protein: CASSPSTGGQPYEQYF.

The rearrangement joins TRBV7-9 to TRBJ1-1; D may be TRBD1 (5 bases). The CDR3 loop spans 15 amino acids. Germline assignment: CDR1 SEHNR and CDR2 FQNEAQ (reference sequence). V was shortened by 5 bases and J by 1 base, with 14 bases between the two germline ends. CDR3 protein: CASSPSAGWNTEAFF. The CDR3 DNA reads TGTGCCAGCAGCCCTAGCGCAGGGTGGAACACTGAAGCTTTCTTT.

This clonotype was picked up a small number of times. The chain recombines TRBV14 with TRBJ2-3; 10 positions agree with TRBD2. The CDR3 covers 16 residues. Germline CDR1 and CDR2: SGHDN and FVKESK. With 4 bases clipped from V and 5 bases from J, the junction kept 9 bases outside the gene matches. CDR3 amino acids: CASSRWIAGGRDTQYF. Written as DNA, the CDR3 is TGTGCCAGCAGCCGTTGGATAGCGGGGGGACGAGATACGCAGTATTTT.

A few counts support this clonotype. This chain joins TRBV3-1 and TRBJ2-5; 8 positions agree with TRBD2. CDR1 and CDR2 (germline): LGHDT, YNNKEL (reference sequence). Trimming at V came to 3 bases and at J to 2 bases, leaving 2 bases not matched to a gene. The CDR3 runs to 14 residues. The CDR3 spells CASSQTGGQETQYF. The CDR3 DNA reads TGTGCCAGCAGCCAGACGGGGGGGCAAGAGACCCAGTACTTC.

This clonotype has ten or more counts. The genes are TRBV7-2 and TRBJ2-3, with D perhaps TRBD2 (5 bases). V lost 3 bases to trimming and J lost 2 bases, with 9 bases between them. Germline loops: CDR1 SGHTA, CDR2 FQGNSA. The CDR3 is 14 amino acids. The CDR3 bases are TGTGCCAGCAGCTTGTACGGGGTCACAGATACGCAGTATTTT. Protein: CASSLYGVTDTQYF.

This clonotype was counted only a few times. J is TRBJ1-2 and V is TRBV7-3; no firm D call. The germline V gene has CDR1 SGHTA and CDR2 FQGTGA. This CDR3 has 13 residues. The V and J ends lost 5 bases and 4 bases respectively, with 11 bases between them. CDR3 in amino acids: CASSPQTGYGYTF. CDR3 coding DNA: TGTGCCAGCAGCCCCCAGACTGGCTATGGCTACACCTTC.

Only a few counts were recorded for this clonotype. The V call is TRBV7-2, the J call TRBJ2-3; TRBD2 is a possible D gene (5 bases). This CDR3 spans 14 amino acids. Trimming removed 0 bases at V and 2 bases at J, with 6 bases between. CDR1 is SGHTA, CDR2 FQGNSA, per germline. The CDR3 protein is CASSLALATDTQYF. CDR3 coding DNA: TGTGCCAGCAGCTTAGCCCTAGCCACAGATACGCAGTATTTT.